A single sample gave rise to the 4 T cell receptor beta chains below, sequenced in a study of cytomegalovirus exposure and HLA in healthy donors. PCR involved 60 Vbeta and 13 Jbeta primers. Data came from immunoSEQ multiplex PCR; TCRdb stores just in-frame clones and leaves some out. Among under 250,000 clones listed, about 80% were seen once. Sequences were obtained from PBMCs. Receptors were obtained from a woman aged 50 to 60 in good health and CMV-seropositive.

V gene TRBV13 combines with J gene TRBJ2-7, with 8 bases aligning to TRBD1. CDR1 and CDR2 from the germline V gene are PRHDT and FYEKMQ (reference sequence). With V trimmed by 5 bases and J by 2 bases, 8 bases remained unmatched. This CDR3 is 15 amino acids long. The CDR3 spells CASSADRDGTYEQYF. In DNA form, the CDR3 reads TGTGCCAGCAGCGCGGACAGGGACGGCACCTACGAGCAGTACTTC.

The rearrangement links TRBV28 to TRBJ1-6, with 8 bases aligning to TRBD1. The CDR3 has 16 residues. From germline, CDR1 is MDHEN and CDR2 SYDVKM. J gave up 6 bases and V 6 bases, and 10 bases lay outside the gene matches. CDR3 region: CASREGTGMRNSPLHF. The CDR3 nucleotides read TGTGCCAGCAGGGAGGGGACAGGTATGCGTAATTCACCCCTCCACTTT.

This clone was detected once. The CDR3 protein is CSVFPLGQNTEAFF. The CDR3, as DNA: TGCAGCGTTTTCCCCTTGGGGCAGAACACTGAAGCTTTCTTT. V is TRBV29-1 and J is TRBJ1-1, with TRBD1 as a possible D gene (5 bases). The CDR3 totals 14 residues. The V gene lost 5 bases and the J gene lost 1 base, with 14 bases spanning the gap. Germline CDR1 and CDR2: SQVTM and ANQGSEA.

J is TRBJ2-3 and V is TRBV6-5; TRBD1 aligns across 8 bases. Germline CDR1 reads MNHEY; CDR2 reads SVGAGI. The CDR3 has 13 amino acids. J gave up 2 bases and V 8 bases, and 3 bases lay outside the gene matches. CDR3 residues: CASRQGTTDTQYF. DNA for the CDR3: TGTGCCAGCCGACAGGGGACCACAGATACGCAGTATTTT.